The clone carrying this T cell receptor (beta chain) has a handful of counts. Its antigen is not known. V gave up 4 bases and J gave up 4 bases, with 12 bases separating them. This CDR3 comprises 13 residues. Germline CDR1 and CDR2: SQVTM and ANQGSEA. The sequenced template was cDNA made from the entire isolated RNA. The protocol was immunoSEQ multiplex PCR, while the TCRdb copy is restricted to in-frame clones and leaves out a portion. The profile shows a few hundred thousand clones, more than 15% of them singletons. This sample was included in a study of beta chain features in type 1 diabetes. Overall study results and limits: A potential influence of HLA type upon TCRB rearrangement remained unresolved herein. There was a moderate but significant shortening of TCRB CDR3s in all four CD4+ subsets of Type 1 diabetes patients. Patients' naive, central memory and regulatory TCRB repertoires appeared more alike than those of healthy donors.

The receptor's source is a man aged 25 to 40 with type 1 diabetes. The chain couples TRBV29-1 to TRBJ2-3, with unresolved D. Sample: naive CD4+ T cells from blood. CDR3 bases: TGCAGCGTTGCCCCACGACACCCAGATACGCAGTATTTT. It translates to CSVAPRHPDTQYF.